The sequence of this T cell receptor beta chain was determined in a study of blood T cell repertoires in COVID-19 (dated by TCRdb to 2018 to 2021). About the study as a whole: Collaborator samples came from the United States, Italy and Spain and covered acute and convalescent phases of COVID-19. The dataset comprised deeply sampled blood TCRbeta repertoires from subjects exposed to, actively infected with, or recovered from COVID-19. The samples were drawn from the first 160 participants of the ongoing ImmuneRACE study and from more than 1,000 subjects provided by 6 global collaborators. Where available, HLA class I and class II types were obtained from metadata supplied by the sample provider rather than from assay-based typing. Sample metadata almost always included a de-identified subject ID, COVID-19 status, age in years and sex. The material from the prospective study consisted of cDNA or gDNA derived from T cells, B-cell-depleted T cells, or PBMCs. The repertoires were released in a freely available public database meant as a resource for research on the immune response to SARS-CoV-2. Study-level results and caveats: Clinical and demographic metadata were provided uncurated, with the amount varying by source and participant.

Each collaborating institution followed its own protocols to collect whole blood in K2EDTA tubes. For TCRbeta analysis, collaborators shipped samples in one of three forms: frozen whole blood, isolated PBMCs, or DNA extracted from either of those sample types. TCRbeta CDR3 regions were amplified from genomic DNA by means of the immunoSEQ Assay, a bias-controlled multiplex PCR. The authors' pipeline ran thus. The number of nucleated cells in each sample was estimated from the amplification of reference gene primers within the assay. Sequence reads were collapsed and filtered to measure the absolute abundance of every unique TCRbeta CDR3 rearrangement. For each sample, productive Simpson clonality was calculated by taking the square root of Simpson's diversity index across productive rearrangements. The source is immuneACCESS, and TCRdb retained only in-frame sequences with V and J called. Part of the clones is not carried over; for the studies checked, unresolved V genes explain less than half of this, and the remainder is unexplained. The DNA was the basis for D and trimming; V, J and clone size are from that table. A total of around 250,000 clones appear in this sample, around 83% of them only once. The ten largest clones capture 3.6% of the sample.

The CDR3, cysteine through phenylalanine, is 15 amino acids long. Only CDR3 DNA is held: 45 bases, read in frame from base 1. For this chain, trimming is 0 bases at the V end and 7 bases at the J end, and the number of junction bases without a gene match is 6. The germline V gene provides CDR1 MNHEY and CDR2 SVGAGI. In its sample, this clone was seen a few times. The antigen this receptor binds is unknown. Per-nucleotide qualities are absent, and no much larger clonotype sits a single base away. Specimen: peripheral blood. This receptor was obtained from a man aged 18 to 29 with active or convalescent COVID-19. The rearranged chain carries TRBV6-5 and TRBJ1-5; 7 bases in the middle match TRBD1. The nucleotide sequence is given as TGTGCCAGCAGTTACTCGCCACAGGGGATGCAGCCCCAGCATTTT. Its protein reads: CASSYSPQGMQPQHF.